Presented here are 18 T cell receptor beta chains from one specimen sequenced in a study of Ad26.COV2.S vaccination and SARS-CoV-2 variants. As for treatment: around 19 received Ad26.COV2.S at low or high dose, single or two shots; about 5 received placebo; per-sample allocation not given. All samples were drawn on day 63, counting from the first vaccine or placebo injection. Using immunoSEQ multiplex PCR, the repertoire was profiled, and TCRdb retains in-frame clones only, with some absent. The sample yields about 480,000 clones, around nine tenths seen once. The sample here was peripheral blood, taken in a trial of Ad26.COV2.S vaccine versus placebo. All receptors come from a person aged 18-65 years who received the Ad26.COV2.S COVID-19 vaccine or a placebo.

The gene calls are TRBV4-3 and TRBJ2-1; no clear D gene. This CDR3 has 12 residues. CDR1 is LGHNA, CDR2 YSLEER, per germline. V was trimmed by 1 base and J by 12 bases, leaving 10 bases between them. For the CDR3, the DNA is TGCGCCAGCAGCCAAGGGGGAATAGGGCAGTTCTTC. Translation: CASSQGGIGQFF.

Turning to this clone: Distinct nucleotide sequences in the sample also encode this CDR3. This chain links TRBV3-1 (or the pseudogene TRBV3-2) with TRBJ1-1; tentatively, D is TRBD1 (6 bases). This CDR3 contains 14 residues. The V and J ends lost 4 bases and 1 base respectively, with 10 bases between them. Germline V gene data show CDR1 as LGHDT and CDR2 as YNNKEL (reference sequence). This CDR3 is CASSPQGGNTEAFF. The CDR3 bases are TGTGCCAGCAGCCCACAGGGTGGGAACACTGAAGCTTTCTTT.

This chain uses TRBV28 with TRBJ2-1; a possible D gene is TRBD1 (7 bases). The CDR3 covers 16 residues. Germline values: CDR1 MDHEN, CDR2 SYDVKM. V was cut by 6 bases and J by 6 bases, with 21 bases left in between. As DNA, the CDR3 is TGTGCCAGCAGCTCTCCTACAGGGGTCGGGAGCAATGAGCAGTTCTTC. Amino acids: CASSSPTGVGSNEQFF.

The gene calls are TRBV6-5 and TRBJ1-1; D possibly corresponds to TRBD1 (6 bases). The CDR3 runs to 15 residues. Germline CDR1 reads MNHEY; CDR2 reads SVGAGI. V dropped 5 bases and J dropped 0 bases, with 13 bases sitting between them. CDR3 bases: TGTGCCAGCAGTCCACGGGGGCCCCTGAACACTGAAGCTTTCTTT. Translated, it gives CASSPRGPLNTEAFF.

The rearrangement links TRBV7-6 to TRBJ2-5, with D unclear. Germline V gives CDR1 SGHVS, CDR2 FNYEAQ. The CDR3 extends over 15 amino acids. Between the trimmed V and J ends, which lost 4 bases and 2 bases, there was a span of 14 bases. The CDR3 nucleotides read TGTGCCAGCAGCTCAACCGGTGACGTACAAGAGACCCAGTACTTC. It encodes CASSSTGDVQETQYF.

This clone was counted only a few times. V usage is TRBV4-1 and J usage is TRBJ1-2, with 8 bases aligning to TRBD1. The CDR3 covers 18 residues. The V gene end was trimmed by 6 bases and the J gene end by 8 bases; junction bases not matched to a gene: 23. Looked up from germline, CDR1 is MGHRA and CDR2 is YSYEKL. The CDR3 is CASRPLYTGDRSFGGYTF. The DNA for the CDR3 is TGCGCCAGCAGACCATTGTACACGGGGGACAGGTCCTTTGGAGGCTACACCTTC.

This chain's CDR3 is CASSLIGTGRDEQFF. In nucleotides, the CDR3 is TGTGCCAGCAGCTTAATCGGGACAGGCCGCGATGAGCAGTTCTTC. The chain employs TRBV7-9 and TRBJ2-1; TRBD1 matches at 8 bases. The CDR3 consists of 15 residues. The germline V gene encodes CDR1 SEHNR and CDR2 FQNEAQ (reference sequence). Unmatched junction bases numbered 8, after V lost 2 bases and J lost 8 bases. The full variable domain, with the rest looked up from reference TRBV7-9 and TRBJ2-1, is DTGVSQNPRHKITKRGQNVTFRCDPISEHNRLYWYRQTLGQGPEFLTYFQNEAQLEKSRLLSDRFSAERPKGSFSTLEIQRTEQGDSAMYLCASSLIGTGRDEQFFGPGTRLTVL.

The chain recombines TRBV19 with TRBJ1-2, with no clear D. V gave up 1 base and J gave up 3 bases, with 12 bases separating them. The germline CDR1 and CDR2 sequences are LNHDA and SQIVND (reference sequence). This CDR3 spans 15 amino acids. The CDR3 DNA sequence: TGTGCCAGTAGTATAGGCCCTACTGGATACTATGGCTACACCTTC. This translates into CASSIGPTGYYGYTF.

The CDR3 loop is CATSAQATNEKLFF. Written as DNA, the CDR3 is TGTGCCACCTCCGCCCAGGCAACTAATGAAAAACTGTTTTTT. The chain combines TRBV6-6 with TRBJ1-4; D uncertain. The V end was cut by 10 bases, the J end by 0 bases, with 12 bases between. The germline CDR1 and CDR2 sequences are MNHNY and SVGAGI (reference sequence). This CDR3 contains 14 residues.

V usage is TRBV2 and J usage is TRBJ2-1; 12 nucleotides match TRBD2. Trimming took 4 bases from V and 9 from J; bases not matched to a gene: 7. CDR1 SNHLY and CDR2 FYNNEI come from the germline V gene. The CDR3 sequence is 15 residues long. CDR3 bases: TGTGCCAGCAGTGGTCTGCTAGCGGGAGGGCCTGAGCAGTTCTTC. It translates to CASSGLLAGGPEQFF. Drawing the rest from reference TRBV2 and TRBJ2-1, the complete variable domain is EPEVTQTPSHQVTQMGQEVILRCVPISNHLYFYWYRQILGQKVEFLVSFYNNEISEKSEIFDDQFSVERPDGSNFTLKIRSTKLEDSAMYFCASSGLLAGGPEQFFGPGTRLTVL.

This clone is a singleton in its sample. The chain is built from TRBV30 and TRBJ1-5, with 7 bases lining up with TRBD1. This CDR3 is built from 14 residues. Per germline, CDR1 GTSNPN and CDR2 SVGIG (reference sequence). J lost 9 bases, V lost 5 bases, and 13 bases had no gene match. In DNA form, the CDR3 reads TGTGCCTGGGAGAGGACAGGTGCCGTGGGGCCCCAGCATTTT. It is translated as CAWERTGAVGPQHF.

The chain uses TRBV6-2 or TRBV6-3 and TRBJ1-5; D call uncertain. The CDR3 length is 14 residues. V gave up 7 bases and J gave up 3 bases, with 13 bases separating them. Germline V gene data show CDR1 as MNHEY and CDR2 as SVGEGT. The CDR3 loop reads CASTPGRNNQPQHF. In nucleotides, the CDR3 is TGTGCCAGCACCCCTGGACGGAACAATCAGCCCCAGCATTTT.

Note on this clone: One end of the junction varies from germline; a read error may be responsible. This chain links TRBV6-1 with TRBJ1-6; D gene uncertain. Germline CDR1 MNHNS, CDR2 SASEGT. CDR3 length: 14 residues. Here the CDR3 DNA reads TGTGCCAGTAGTGAAACTTTTGAAAATTCACCCCTCCACTTT. This gives the protein CASSETFENSPLHF.

This clone was detected once. V gene TRBV29-1 combines with J gene TRBJ2-1, with TRBD2 identical over 8 bases. J gave up 5 bases and V 7 bases, and 13 bases lay outside the gene matches. CDR1 is SQVTM, CDR2 ANQGSEA, per germline. The CDR3 length is 15 residues. The CDR3 DNA follows: TGCAGCGCCAGACAATTGACTAGCGCCAACAATGAGCAGTTCTTC. Residues: CSARQLTSANNEQFF.

This clone occurred once. J is TRBJ2-1 and V is TRBV11-3, with D perhaps TRBD1 or TRBD2 (6 bases each). The germline CDR1 and CDR2 sequences are SGHNT and YENEEA. CDR3 length equals 15 residues. Trimming stripped 3 bases from V and 5 bases from J, with 14 bases between. The CDR3 region is CASSLGGTADNEQFF. Here the CDR3 DNA reads TGTGCCAGCAGCTTGGGGGGCACTGCTGACAATGAGCAGTTCTTC.

This clone was seen just once. The chain couples TRBV19 to TRBJ2-3; D perhaps matches TRBD2 (6 bases). V lost 0 bases and J lost 3, with 13 bases in between. The CDR3 has 16 residues. Germline CDR1 reads LNHDA; CDR2 reads SQIVND (reference sequence). CDR3 residues: CASSIDVAAPTDTQYF. In DNA, the CDR3 is TGTGCCAGTAGTATAGATGTAGCGGCCCCAACAGATACGCAGTATTTT.

The V gene is TRBV2, the J gene TRBJ1-5; no reliable D call. V lost 6 bases, J lost 3 bases, and 6 bases lay in between. CDR1 SNHLY and CDR2 FYNNEI come from the germline V gene. The CDR3 runs 12 residues. As DNA, the CDR3 is TGTGCCAGCAGCGTAGACAATCAGCCCCAGCATTTT. It encodes CASSVDNQPQHF.

This chain links TRBV27 with TRBJ2-5; D may be TRBD1 (5 bases). This CDR3 has 15 amino acids. Germline V gene lookup returns CDR1 MNHEY and CDR2 SMNVEV (reference sequence). Trimming shortened V by 5 bases and J by 5 bases, and 18 bases separated the two germline ends. The CDR3 region is CASSPRDSKQETQYF. The CDR3 bases are TGTGCCAGCAGTCCCAGGGATAGCAAGCAGGAGACCCAGTACTTC.